What follows describes a single T cell receptor beta chain. These data come from a study of blood T cell repertoires in COVID-19. Study summary: Acute and convalescent COVID-19 samples came from the United States, Italy and Spain.

Germline CDR1 is SEHNR and CDR2 is FQNEAQ (reference sequence). Trimming took 5 bases from V and 8 from J; bases not matched to a gene: 9. The CDR3 loop spans 15 amino acids. In the authors' workflow: Estimation of nucleated cell counts was performed using reference gene primer amplification. The method was immunoSEQ multiplex PCR; TCRdb's version includes in-frame clones alone and lacks a portion of them. That table gives V, J and clone size, and the DNA gave D and trimming. The profile shows over 200,000 clones, approximately 89% of them singletons. The cohort comprised adults aged 18 to 89 years residing in around 25 US areas. Participants had their cohort set by participant-reported clinical history.

The chain employs TRBV7-9 and TRBJ2-1; 10 bases agree with TRBD2. Material: PBMCs or T cells enriched from blood (not recorded which). This receptor was obtained from a woman younger than 45 who had been exposed to COVID-19. CDR3 nucleotides: TGTGCCAGCAGCCGAGCGGGACTAGCGTCTGATGAGCAGTTCTTC. Translated, it gives CASSRAGLASDEQFF.